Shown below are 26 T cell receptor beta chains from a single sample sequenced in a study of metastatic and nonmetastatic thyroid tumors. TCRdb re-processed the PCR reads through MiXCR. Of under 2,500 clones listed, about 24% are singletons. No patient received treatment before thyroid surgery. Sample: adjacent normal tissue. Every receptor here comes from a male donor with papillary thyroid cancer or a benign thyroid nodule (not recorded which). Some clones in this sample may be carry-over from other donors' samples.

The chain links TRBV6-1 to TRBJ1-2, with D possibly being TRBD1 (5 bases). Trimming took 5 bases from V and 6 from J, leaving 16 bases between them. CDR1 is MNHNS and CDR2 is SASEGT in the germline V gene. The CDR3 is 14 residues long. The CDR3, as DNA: TGTGCCAGCAGTAGCCTGGTCGGGGCTGATGGCTACACCTTC. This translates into CASSSLVGADGYTF.

CDR3 protein: CSASSGRAYEQYV. DNA of the CDR3: TGCAGTGCTTCTAGCGGGAGGGCCTACGAGCAGTACGTC. The chain recombines TRBV20-1 with TRBJ2-7; 12 bases align to TRBD2. The length of the CDR3 is 13 residues. The V segment lost 5 bases and the J segment 2 bases; nucleotides outside the gene matches: 1. CDR1 and CDR2 from the germline V gene are DFQATT and SNEGSKA (reference sequence).

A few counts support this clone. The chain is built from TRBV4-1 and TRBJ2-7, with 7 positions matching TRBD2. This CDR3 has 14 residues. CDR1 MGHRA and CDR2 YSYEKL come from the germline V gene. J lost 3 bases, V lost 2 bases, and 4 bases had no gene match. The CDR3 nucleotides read TGCGCCAGCAGCCAATCAAGCGGGGACTACGAGCAGTACTTC. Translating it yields CASSQSSGDYEQYF.

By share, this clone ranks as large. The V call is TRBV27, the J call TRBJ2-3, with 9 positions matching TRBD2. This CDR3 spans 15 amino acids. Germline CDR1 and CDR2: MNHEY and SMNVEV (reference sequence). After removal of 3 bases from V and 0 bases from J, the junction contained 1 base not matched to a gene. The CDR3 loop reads CASSFSGSSTDTQYF. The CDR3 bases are TGTGCCAGCAGTTTTAGCGGGAGTAGCACAGATACGCAGTATTTT.

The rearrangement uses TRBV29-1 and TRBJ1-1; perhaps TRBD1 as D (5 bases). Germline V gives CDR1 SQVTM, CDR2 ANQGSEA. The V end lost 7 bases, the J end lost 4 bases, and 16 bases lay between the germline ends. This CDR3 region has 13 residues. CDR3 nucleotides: TGCAGCGCTACCAAGGGGTTGGGCACTGAAGCTTTCTTT. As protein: CSATKGLGTEAFF.

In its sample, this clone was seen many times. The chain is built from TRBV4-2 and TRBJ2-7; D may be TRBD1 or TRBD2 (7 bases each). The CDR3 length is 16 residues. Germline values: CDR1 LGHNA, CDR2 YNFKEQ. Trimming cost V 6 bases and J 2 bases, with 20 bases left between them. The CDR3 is CASSPGGGGRTYEQYF. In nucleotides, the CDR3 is TGTGCCAGCAGTCCAGGGGGGGGCGGGAGAACCTACGAGCAGTACTTC.

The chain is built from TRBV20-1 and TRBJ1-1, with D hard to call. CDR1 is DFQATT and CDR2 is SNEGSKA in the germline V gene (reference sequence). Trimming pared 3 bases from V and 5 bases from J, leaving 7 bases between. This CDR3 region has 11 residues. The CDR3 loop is CSARDGTEAFF. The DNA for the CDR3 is TGCAGTGCTAGGGATGGAACTGAAGCTTTCTTT.

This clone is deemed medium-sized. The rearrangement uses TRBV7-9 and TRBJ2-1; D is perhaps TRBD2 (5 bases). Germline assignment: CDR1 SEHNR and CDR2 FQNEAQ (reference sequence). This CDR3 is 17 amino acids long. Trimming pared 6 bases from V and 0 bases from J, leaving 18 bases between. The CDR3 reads CASSRPDFLSSYNEQFF. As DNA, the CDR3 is TGTGCCAGCAGTAGACCGGACTTCCTGAGCTCCTACAATGAGCAGTTCTTC.

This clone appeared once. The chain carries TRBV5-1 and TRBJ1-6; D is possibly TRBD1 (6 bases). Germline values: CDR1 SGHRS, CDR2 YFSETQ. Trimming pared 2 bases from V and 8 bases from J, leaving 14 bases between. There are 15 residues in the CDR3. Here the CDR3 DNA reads TGCGCCAGCAGCTTCTCTCCGGGGGCGGATTCACCCCTCCACTTT. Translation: CASSFSPGADSPLHF.

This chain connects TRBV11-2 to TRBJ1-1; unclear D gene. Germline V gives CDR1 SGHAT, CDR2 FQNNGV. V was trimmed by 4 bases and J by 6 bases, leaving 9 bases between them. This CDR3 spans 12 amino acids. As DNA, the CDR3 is TGTGCCAGCAGCTCGGGGAGGGCTGAAGCTTTCTTT. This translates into CASSSGRAEAFF.

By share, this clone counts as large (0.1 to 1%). CDR3 sequence reads: CASGTGSSASGYTF. The CDR3 DNA sequence: TGTGCCAGTGGGACGGGTTCCTCGGCCAGTGGCTACACCTTC. This sequence joins TRBV9 and TRBJ1-2; the D gene is possibly TRBD1 (5 bases). CDR3 length: 14 amino acids. V was clipped by 8 bases and J by 7 bases, with 21 bases between them. Germline CDR1 reads SGDLS; CDR2 reads YYNGEE.

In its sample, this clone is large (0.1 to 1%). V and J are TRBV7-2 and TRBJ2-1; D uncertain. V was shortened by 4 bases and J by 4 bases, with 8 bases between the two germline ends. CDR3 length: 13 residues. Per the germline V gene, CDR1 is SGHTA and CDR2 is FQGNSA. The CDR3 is CASSSYLYNEQFF. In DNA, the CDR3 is TGTGCCAGCAGCTCCTATTTATACAATGAGCAGTTCTTC.

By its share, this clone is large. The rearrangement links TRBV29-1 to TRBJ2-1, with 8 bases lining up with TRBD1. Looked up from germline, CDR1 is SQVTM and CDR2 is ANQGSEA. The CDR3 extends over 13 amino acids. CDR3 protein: CTIGTGYPNEQFF. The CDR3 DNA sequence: TGCACTATTGGGACAGGTTATCCGAATGAGCAGTTCTTC.

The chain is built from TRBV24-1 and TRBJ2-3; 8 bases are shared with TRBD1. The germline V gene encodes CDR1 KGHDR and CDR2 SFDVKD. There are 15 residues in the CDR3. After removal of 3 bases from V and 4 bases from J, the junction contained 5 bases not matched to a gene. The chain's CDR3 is CATSDQQGVSDTQYF. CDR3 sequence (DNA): TGTGCCACCAGTGATCAACAGGGGGTATCAGATACGCAGTATTTT.

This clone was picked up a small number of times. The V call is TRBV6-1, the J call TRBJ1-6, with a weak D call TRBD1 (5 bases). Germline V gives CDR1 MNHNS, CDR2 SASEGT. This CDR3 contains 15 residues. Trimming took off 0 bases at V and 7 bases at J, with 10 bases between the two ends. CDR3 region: CASSEAGRANSPLHF. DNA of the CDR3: TGTGCCAGCAGTGAAGCGGGCAGGGCAAATTCACCCCTCCACTTT.

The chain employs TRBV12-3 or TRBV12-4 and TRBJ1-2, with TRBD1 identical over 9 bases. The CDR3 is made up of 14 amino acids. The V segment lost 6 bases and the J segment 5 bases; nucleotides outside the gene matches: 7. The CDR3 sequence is CASSMGQGDYGYTF. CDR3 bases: TGTGCCAGCAGCATGGGACAGGGCGATTATGGCTACACCTTC.

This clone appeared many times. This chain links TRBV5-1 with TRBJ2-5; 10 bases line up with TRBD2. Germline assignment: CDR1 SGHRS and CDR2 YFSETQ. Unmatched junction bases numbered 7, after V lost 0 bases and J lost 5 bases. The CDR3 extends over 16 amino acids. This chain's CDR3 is CASSLDGSGRSETQYF. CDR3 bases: TGCGCCAGCAGCTTGGACGGTAGCGGGAGGTCGGAGACCCAGTACTTC.

The DNA of the CDR3 is TGTGCCAGCAGCTTGGGGGACTGGGAGGTCGACGAGCAGTACTTC. Its translation: CASSLGDWEVDEQYF. The rearrangement joins TRBV7-8 to TRBJ2-7, with TRBD2 as a possible D gene (6 bases). The V gene lost 3 bases and the J gene lost 5 bases, with 17 bases spanning the gap. Germline CDR1 SGHVS, CDR2 FQNEAQ. This CDR3 contains 15 residues.

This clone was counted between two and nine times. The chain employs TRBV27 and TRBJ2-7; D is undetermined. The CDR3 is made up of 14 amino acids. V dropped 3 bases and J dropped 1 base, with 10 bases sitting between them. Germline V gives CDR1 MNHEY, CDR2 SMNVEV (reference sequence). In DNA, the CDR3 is TGTGCCAGCAGTTTGACTCAGGTATCCTACGAGCAGTACTTC. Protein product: CASSLTQVSYEQYF.

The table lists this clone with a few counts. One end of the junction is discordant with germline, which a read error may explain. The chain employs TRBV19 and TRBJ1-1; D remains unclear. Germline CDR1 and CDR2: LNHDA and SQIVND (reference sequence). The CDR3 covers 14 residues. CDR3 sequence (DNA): TGTGCCAGTAGTATAGACAGGCTGAACGCTGAAGCTTTCTTT. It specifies CASSIDRLNAEAFF.

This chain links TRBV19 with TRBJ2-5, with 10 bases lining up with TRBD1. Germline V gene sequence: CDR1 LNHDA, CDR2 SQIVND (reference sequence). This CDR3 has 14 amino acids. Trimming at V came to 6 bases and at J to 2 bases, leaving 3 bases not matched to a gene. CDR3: CASSRQGAQETQYF. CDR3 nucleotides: TGTGCCAGTAGCAGACAGGGGGCTCAAGAGACCCAGTACTTC.

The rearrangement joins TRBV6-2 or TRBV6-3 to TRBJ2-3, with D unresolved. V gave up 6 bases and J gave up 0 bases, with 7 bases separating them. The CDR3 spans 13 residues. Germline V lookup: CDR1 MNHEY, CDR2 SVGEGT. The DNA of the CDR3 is TGTGCCAGCAGACCGGACAGCACAGATACGCAGTATTTT. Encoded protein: CASRPDSTDTQYF.

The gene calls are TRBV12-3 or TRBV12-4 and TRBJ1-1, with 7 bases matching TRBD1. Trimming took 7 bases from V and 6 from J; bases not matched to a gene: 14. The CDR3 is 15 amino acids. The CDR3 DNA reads TGTGCCAGCAACCATCCTACAGGGGTGGTTGCTGAAGCTTTCTTT. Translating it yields CASNHPTGVVAEAFF.

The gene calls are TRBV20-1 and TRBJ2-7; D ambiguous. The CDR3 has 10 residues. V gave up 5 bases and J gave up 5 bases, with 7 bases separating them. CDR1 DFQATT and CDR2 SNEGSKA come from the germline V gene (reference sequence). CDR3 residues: CSAFNNEQYF. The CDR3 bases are TGCAGTGCTTTCAATAACGAGCAGTACTTC.

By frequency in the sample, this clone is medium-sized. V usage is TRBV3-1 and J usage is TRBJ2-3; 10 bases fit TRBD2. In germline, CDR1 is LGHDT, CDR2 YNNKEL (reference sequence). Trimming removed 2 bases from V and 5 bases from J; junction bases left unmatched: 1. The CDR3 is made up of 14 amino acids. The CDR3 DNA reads TGTGCCAGCAGCCAAATAGCGGGAGGAGATACGCAGTATTTT. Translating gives CASSQIAGGDTQYF.

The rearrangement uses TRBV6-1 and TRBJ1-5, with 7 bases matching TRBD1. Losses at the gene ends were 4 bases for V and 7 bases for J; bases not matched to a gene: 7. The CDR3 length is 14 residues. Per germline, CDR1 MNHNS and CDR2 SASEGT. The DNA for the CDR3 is TGTGCCAGCAGTGTCGGAGGGGGCGGACAGCCCCAGCATTTT. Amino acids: CASSVGGGGQPQHF.